Shown below are 27 T cell receptor beta chains from a single sample sequenced in a study of blood T cell repertoires in COVID-19 (dated by TCRdb to 2018 to 2021). Receptors were amplified or captured by the immunoSEQ multiplex PCR assay. This is the immuneACCESS table as TCRdb keeps it, with only in-frame sequences that have V and J called. A part of the clones is gone; compared with another copy, unresolved V genes explain less than half, and the rest is unexplained. This sample holds approximately 310,000 clones; 75% to 90% were observed only once. Under 2% of the sample belongs to the ten largest clones. Material: PBMCs or T cells enriched from blood (not recorded which). The receptors derive from a woman aged 25 to 39 who had been exposed to COVID-19.

The chain couples TRBV9 to TRBJ2-3, with 13 bases lining up with TRBD2. This CDR3 has 20 amino acids. The germline V gene encodes CDR1 SGDLS and CDR2 YYNGEE. V trimming: 4 bases; J trimming: 2 bases; junction bases outside the gene matches: 16. The CDR3 sequence is CASSIRTGGTSGTPTDTQYF. CDR3 DNA: TGTGCCAGCAGCATCCGGACAGGTGGGACTAGCGGGACGCCCACAGATACGCAGTATTTT.

The V call is TRBV7-9, the J call TRBJ2-7; 10 nucleotides line up with TRBD1. Germline lookup yields CDR1 SEHNR and CDR2 FQNEAQ (reference sequence). The CDR3 contains 15 residues. V dropped 7 bases and J dropped 6; count of bases not matched to a gene: 12. The CDR3: CASTPPGQGISEQYF. The CDR3 DNA sequence: TGTGCCAGCACCCCGCCGGGACAGGGGATCTCCGAGCAGTACTTC.

The rearrangement joins TRBV4-1 to TRBJ1-3, with 10 positions matching TRBD1. The germline V gene encodes CDR1 MGHRA and CDR2 YSYEKL. V gave up 5 bases and J gave up 8 bases; unmatched junction bases: 9. The CDR3 runs 15 residues. CDR3 DNA: TGCGCCAGCAGCACCCGGGACAGGGGTCGAGACACCATATATTTT. Translated, it gives CASSTRDRGRDTIYF.

This clone was picked up a small number of times. V usage is TRBV21-1 and J usage is TRBJ1-5; the table gives TRBD1 as D, unverified against the DNA. TRBV21-1 counts as a pseudogene. The CDR3 spans 15 residues. CDR3 in DNA: TGTGCCAGCAGCACCTGGACAGGGGCTTATCAGCCCCAGCATTTT. It specifies CASSTWTGAYQPQHF.

This clone was seen a few times. V is TRBV9 and J is TRBJ1-2; 7 bases fit TRBD1. Per germline, CDR1 SGDLS and CDR2 YYNGEE. With 4 bases clipped from V and 6 bases from J, the junction kept 18 bases outside the gene matches. The CDR3 totals 17 residues. CDR3 nucleotide sequence: TGTGCCAGCAGCCCAAACCTATCCCCACAGGGGCGAGATGGCTACACCTTC. Translation: CASSPNLSPQGRDGYTF.

The rearrangement links TRBV5-1 to TRBJ2-5, with TRBD2 matching 8 bases. J was trimmed by 1 base and V by 3 bases; bases with no gene match: 2. There are 14 residues in the CDR3. The germline CDR1 and CDR2 sequences are SGHRS and YFSETQ. CDR3 DNA: TGCGCCAGCAGCTCTACTAGCGGCCAAGAGACCCAGTACTTC. Protein sequence: CASSSTSGQETQYF.

The V gene is TRBV5-1, the J gene TRBJ1-2; 7 bases line up with TRBD1. The CDR3 covers 16 residues. The V segment lost 4 bases and the J segment 4 bases; nucleotides outside the gene matches: 13. Germline V gives CDR1 SGHRS, CDR2 YFSETQ. The CDR3 loop is CASSPGSSGGSYGYTF. CDR3 in DNA: TGCGCCAGCAGCCCCGGTTCCTCAGGGGGTAGCTATGGCTACACCTTC.

V gene TRBV10-3 combines with J gene TRBJ1-3, with D possibly matching TRBD1 (6 bases). Trimming stripped 0 bases from V and 4 bases from J, with 7 bases between. CDR1 and CDR2 from the germline V gene are ENHRY and SYGVKD. This CDR3 contains 14 residues. This CDR3 is CAISESTGGNTIYF. The CDR3, as DNA: TGTGCCATCAGTGAGTCGACAGGAGGAAACACCATATATTTT.

The V call is TRBV7-9, the J call TRBJ1-1; no clear D. Trimming cost V 5 bases and J 3 bases, with 16 bases left between them. The germline gives CDR1 SEHNR, CDR2 FQNEAQ (reference sequence). The CDR3 extends over 15 amino acids. CDR3 nucleotide sequence: TGTGCCAGCAGCCCAGGCGTGCGGGCTGACACTGAAGCTTTCTTT. Translation gives CASSPGVRADTEAFF.

V gene TRBV4-1 combines with J gene TRBJ1-5; D is unclear. In germline, CDR1 is MGHRA, CDR2 YSYEKL. Trimming pared 1 base from V and 4 bases from J, leaving 5 bases between. This CDR3 contains 13 residues. CDR3: CASSQGVNQPQHF. The CDR3 DNA follows: TGCGCCAGCAGCCAAGGTGTAAATCAGCCCCAGCATTTT.

This sequence joins TRBV11-2 and TRBJ2-5; 13 positions match TRBD2. Losses at the gene ends were 6 bases for V and 5 bases for J; bases not matched to a gene: 9. The germline gives CDR1 SGHAT, CDR2 FQNNGV. CDR3 size: 16 residues. CDR3 protein: CASRSTSGGAGETQYF. CDR3 DNA: TGTGCCAGCAGGAGTACTAGCGGGGGGGCCGGTGAGACCCAGTACTTC.

V and J are TRBV7-9 and TRBJ1-2; D gene unclear. With 5 bases removed from V and 2 bases from J, the gap between germline ends came to 15 bases. CDR1 is SEHNR and CDR2 is FQNEAQ in the germline V gene (reference sequence). The CDR3 has 15 residues. CDR3 residues: CASSKTEAQNYGYTF. CDR3 coding DNA: TGTGCCAGCAGCAAAACTGAGGCTCAAAACTATGGCTACACCTTC.

The gene calls are TRBV30 and TRBJ2-6; 8 bases match TRBD1. The CDR3 sequence is 18 residues long. Trimming removed 3 bases from V and 0 bases from J; junction bases left unmatched: 10. Germline-derived CDR1 and CDR2 are GTSNPN and SVGIG (reference sequence). The CDR3 DNA reads TGTGCCTGGAGCGCTCTGACAGGGGTCAGCTCTGGGGCCAACGTCCTGACTTTC. As protein: CAWSALTGVSSGANVLTF.

The chain couples TRBV20-1 to TRBJ1-2; 7 nucleotides align to TRBD1. The CDR3 runs 13 residues. J gave up 0 bases and V 3 bases, and 1 base lay outside the gene matches. Germline V gives CDR1 DFQATT, CDR2 SNEGSKA (reference sequence). The CDR3 region is CSASGQANYGYTF. The CDR3 bases are TGCAGTGCTAGTGGACAGGCTAACTATGGCTACACCTTC.

This rearrangement joins TRBV5-1 to TRBJ1-3, with 7 bases identical to TRBD1. Germline V gene sequence: CDR1 SGHRS, CDR2 YFSETQ. J gave up 3 bases and V 3 bases, and 12 bases lay outside the gene matches. This CDR3 has 17 amino acids. CDR3 in amino acids: CASSSLASTGDGNTIYF. The CDR3 DNA sequence: TGCGCCAGCAGCTCGTTGGCCTCAACAGGGGATGGAAACACCATATATTTT.

The chain recombines TRBV27 with TRBJ1-6, with D maybe TRBD1 (5 bases). The CDR3 spans 12 residues. V lost 3 bases and J 13 bases, leaving 10 bases between the germline ends. From germline, CDR1 is MNHEY and CDR2 SMNVEV (reference sequence). CDR3: CASSFIGVPLHF. The DNA for the CDR3 is TGTGCCAGCAGTTTTATAGGGGTTCCCCTCCACTTT.

The chain is built from TRBV19 and TRBJ1-1, with D hard to call. The CDR3 has 12 amino acids. Trimming shortened V by 9 bases and J by 1 base, and 9 bases separated the two germline ends. CDR1 is LNHDA, CDR2 SQIVND, per germline (reference sequence). CDR3 sequence reads: CASGRENTEAFF. The DNA of the CDR3 is TGTGCCAGCGGACGGGAGAACACTGAAGCTTTCTTT.

The gene calls are TRBV11-2 and TRBJ1-4; 8 bases map to TRBD1. Unmatched junction bases numbered 8, after V lost 5 bases and J lost 6 bases. Germline loops: CDR1 SGHAT, CDR2 FQNNGV. This CDR3 spans 15 amino acids. CDR3 sequence: CASSVSGGGHEKLFF. CDR3 nucleotide sequence: TGTGCCAGCAGCGTGTCAGGGGGCGGGCATGAAAAACTGTTTTTT.

This clone has a single count. This rearrangement joins TRBV5-1 to TRBJ1-5; D is unresolved. The germline V gene encodes CDR1 SGHRS and CDR2 YFSETQ. The ends were cut back, 0 bases at V and 1 base at J, with 8 bases in the middle. The CDR3 consists of 15 residues. The CDR3 loop is CASSLGAGSNQPQHF. The CDR3 coding sequence is TGCGCCAGCAGCTTGGGTGCGGGGAGCAATCAGCCCCAGCATTTT.

As DNA, the CDR3 is TGTGCCAGCTCACCGGTAGCCATGATGGTCGCAACTAATGAAAAACTGTTTTTT. Protein sequence: CASSPVAMMVATNEKLFF. This sequence joins TRBV18 and TRBJ1-4; no definite D call. CDR1 is KGHSH and CDR2 is LQKENI in the germline V gene. V was clipped by 3 bases and J by 0 bases, with 17 bases between them. The CDR3 is made up of 18 amino acids.

V gene TRBV6-5 combines with J gene TRBJ2-7; maybe TRBD1 (6 bases). Germline values: CDR1 MNHEY, CDR2 SVGAGI. The length of the CDR3 is 13 residues. V lost 6 bases and J lost 5, with 14 bases in between. Here the CDR3 DNA reads TGTGCCAGCAGACCACTCGGACAGCACGAGCAGTACTTC. Its translation is CASRPLGQHEQYF.

Worth noting for this clone: One end of the junction fails to match germline, which may point to a read error. The rearrangement joins TRBV18 to TRBJ1-3; tentatively, D is TRBD1 (6 bases). This CDR3 has 14 amino acids. Per the germline V gene, CDR1 is KGHSH and CDR2 is LQKENI. The CDR3 is CASSTTGSGNTVYF. CDR3 coding DNA: TGTGCCAGCTCAACGACAGGCTCTGGAAACACCGTATATTTT.

The rearrangement links TRBV28 to TRBJ2-3; D call uncertain. The CDR3 extends over 11 amino acids. Germline lookup yields CDR1 MDHEN and CDR2 SYDVKM. V lost 7 bases to trimming and J lost 8 bases, with 10 bases between them. The CDR3 here is CASMLAATQYF. DNA of the CDR3: TGTGCCAGCATGCTGGCGGCTACGCAGTATTTT.

The chain has TRBV28 and TRBJ2-7, with TRBD1 identical over 8 bases. The germline gives CDR1 MDHEN, CDR2 SYDVKM. The V segment lost 6 bases and the J segment 2 bases; nucleotides outside the gene matches: 3. The length of the CDR3 is 13 residues. CDR3 amino acids: CASRGQVTYEQYF. CDR3 sequence (DNA): TGTGCCAGCAGGGGACAGGTTACCTACGAGCAGTACTTC.

The V call is TRBV12-3 or TRBV12-4, the J call TRBJ1-2, with D maybe TRBD1 (6 bases). This CDR3 comprises 13 residues. V lost 10 bases and J 4 bases, leaving 16 bases between the germline ends. Here the CDR3 reads CATNSGGGYGYTF. The CDR3 DNA reads as TGTGCCACAAATAGCGGGGGCGGCTATGGCTACACCTTC.

The chain carries TRBV2 and TRBJ1-2, with TRBD1 matching 10 bases. The CDR3 is made up of 14 amino acids. Germline CDR1 and CDR2: SNHLY and FYNNEI. Trimming at V came to 6 bases and at J to 5 bases, leaving 6 bases not matched to a gene. CDR3 sequence reads: CASRKGQGPYGYTF. The DNA for the CDR3 is TGTGCCAGCAGAAAGGGACAGGGGCCGTATGGCTACACCTTC.

This clone was seen a handful of times. The chain links TRBV5-1 to TRBJ2-1; TRBD2 matches at 9 bases. The V and J ends lost 2 bases and 7 bases, in that order; junction bases with no gene match: 10. CDR3 length equals 16 residues. The germline CDR1 and CDR2 sequences are SGHRS and YFSETQ. The CDR3 protein is CASSFRLAESGNEQFF. The CDR3 nucleotides are TGCGCCAGCAGCTTCCGACTAGCGGAAAGTGGGAATGAGCAGTTCTTC.